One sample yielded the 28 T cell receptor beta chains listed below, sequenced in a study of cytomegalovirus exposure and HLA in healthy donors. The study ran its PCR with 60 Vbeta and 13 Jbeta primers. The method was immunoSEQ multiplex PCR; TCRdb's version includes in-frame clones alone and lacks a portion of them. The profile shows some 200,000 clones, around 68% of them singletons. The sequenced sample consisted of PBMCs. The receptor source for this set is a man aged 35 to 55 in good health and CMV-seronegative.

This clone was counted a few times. This CDR3 reads CASSHSSPQPTQYF. The CDR3 DNA follows: TGTGCCAGCAGCCACAGTTCTCCCCAGCCTACGCAGTATTTT. The V and J genes are TRBV7-6 and TRBJ2-3; D gene ambiguous. V lost 5 bases and J lost 8, with 17 bases in between. Germline CDR1 and CDR2: SGHVS and FNYEAQ. The CDR3 length is 14 residues. The entire variable domain, with the rest obtained from reference TRBV7-6 and TRBJ2-3, is as follows: GAGVSQSPRYKVTKRGQDVALRCDPISGHVSLYWYRQALGQGPEFLTYFNYEAQQDKSGLPNDRFSAERPEGSISTLTIQRTEQRDSAMYRCASSHSSPQPTQYFGPGTRLTVL.

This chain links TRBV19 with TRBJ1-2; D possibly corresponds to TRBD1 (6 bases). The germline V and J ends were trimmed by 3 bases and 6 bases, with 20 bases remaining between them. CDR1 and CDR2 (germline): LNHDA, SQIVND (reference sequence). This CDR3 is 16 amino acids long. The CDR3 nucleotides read TGTGCCAGTAGTATCGCGTACAGGGTGCGGGTCCATGGCTACACCTTC. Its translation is CASSIAYRVRVHGYTF.

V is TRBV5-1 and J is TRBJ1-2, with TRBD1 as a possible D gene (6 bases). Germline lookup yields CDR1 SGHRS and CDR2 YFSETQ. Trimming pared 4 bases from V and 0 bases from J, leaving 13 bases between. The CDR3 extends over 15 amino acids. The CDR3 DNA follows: TGCGCCAGCAGCCTCCCAGGGGATACTAACTATGGCTACACCTTC. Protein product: CASSLPGDTNYGYTF.

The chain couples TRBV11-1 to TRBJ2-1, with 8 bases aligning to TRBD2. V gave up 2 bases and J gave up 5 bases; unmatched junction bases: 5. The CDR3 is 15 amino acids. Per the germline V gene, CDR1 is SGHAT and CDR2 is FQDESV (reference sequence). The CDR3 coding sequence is TGTGCCAGCAGCTTAAACCCGGGGGGGAACAATGAGCAGTTCTTC. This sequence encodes CASSLNPGGNNEQFF.

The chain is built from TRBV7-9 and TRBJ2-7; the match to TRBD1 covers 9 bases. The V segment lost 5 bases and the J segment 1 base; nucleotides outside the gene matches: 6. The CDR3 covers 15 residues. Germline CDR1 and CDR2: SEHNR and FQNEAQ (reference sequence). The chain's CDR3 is CASSGTDRGSYEQYF. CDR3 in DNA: TGTGCCAGCAGCGGGACGGACAGGGGTTCCTACGAGCAGTACTTC. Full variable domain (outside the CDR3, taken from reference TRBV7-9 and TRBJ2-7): DTGVSQNPRHKITKRGQNVTFRCDPISEHNRLYWYRQTLGQGPEFLTYFQNEAQLEKSRLLSDRFSAERPKGSFSTLEIQRTEQGDSAMYLCASSGTDRGSYEQYFGPGTRLTVT.

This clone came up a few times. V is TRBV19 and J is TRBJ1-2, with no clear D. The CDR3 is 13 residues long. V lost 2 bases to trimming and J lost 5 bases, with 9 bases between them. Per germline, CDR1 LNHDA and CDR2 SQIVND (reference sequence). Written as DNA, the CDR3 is TGTGCCAGTAGTATATCTTCTCAGTATGGCTACACCTTC. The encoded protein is CASSISSQYGYTF.

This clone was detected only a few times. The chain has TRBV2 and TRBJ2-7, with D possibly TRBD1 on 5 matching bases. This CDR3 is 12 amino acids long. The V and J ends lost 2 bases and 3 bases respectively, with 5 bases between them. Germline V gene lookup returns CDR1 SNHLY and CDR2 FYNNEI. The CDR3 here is CASSEQGYEQYF. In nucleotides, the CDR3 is TGTGCCAGCAGTGAACAGGGCTACGAGCAGTACTTC.

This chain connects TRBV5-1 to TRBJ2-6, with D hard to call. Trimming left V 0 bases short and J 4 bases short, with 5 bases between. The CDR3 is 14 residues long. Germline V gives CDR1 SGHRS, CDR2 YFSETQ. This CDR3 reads CASSLELGANVLTF. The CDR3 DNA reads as TGCGCCAGCAGCTTGGAACTGGGGGCCAACGTCCTGACTTTC.

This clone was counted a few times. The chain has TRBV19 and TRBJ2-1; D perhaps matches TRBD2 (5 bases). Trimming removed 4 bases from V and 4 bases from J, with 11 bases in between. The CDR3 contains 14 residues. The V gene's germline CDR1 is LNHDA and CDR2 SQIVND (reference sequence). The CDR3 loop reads CASSTPSGYNEQFF. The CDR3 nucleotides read TGTGCCAGTAGTACCCCCTCGGGGTACAATGAGCAGTTCTTC.

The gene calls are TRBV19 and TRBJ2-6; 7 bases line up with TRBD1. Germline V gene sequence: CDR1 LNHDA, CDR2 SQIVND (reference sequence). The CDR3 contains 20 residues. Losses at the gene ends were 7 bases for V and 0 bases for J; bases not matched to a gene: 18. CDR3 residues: CASTKGYGTAKYSGANVLTF. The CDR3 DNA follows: TGTGCCAGTACAAAGGGCTATGGGACAGCCAAATACTCTGGGGCCAACGTCCTGACTTTC.

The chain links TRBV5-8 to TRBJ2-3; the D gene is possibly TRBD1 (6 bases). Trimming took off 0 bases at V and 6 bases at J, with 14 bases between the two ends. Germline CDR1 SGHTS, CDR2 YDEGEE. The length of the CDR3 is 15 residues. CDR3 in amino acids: CASSLGQPGQDTQYF. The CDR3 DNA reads TGTGCCAGCAGCTTGGGCCAACCCGGACAGGATACGCAGTATTTT.

In DNA form, the CDR3 reads TGTGCCAGCAGCTTACTAGCGGGTTACAATGAGCAGTTCTTC. This encodes CASSLLAGYNEQFF. V gene TRBV7-2 combines with J gene TRBJ2-1; 8 nucleotides align to TRBD2. This CDR3 is built from 14 residues. Germline CDR1 is SGHTA and CDR2 is FQGNSA. Trimming took 2 bases from V and 4 from J; bases not matched to a gene: 1.

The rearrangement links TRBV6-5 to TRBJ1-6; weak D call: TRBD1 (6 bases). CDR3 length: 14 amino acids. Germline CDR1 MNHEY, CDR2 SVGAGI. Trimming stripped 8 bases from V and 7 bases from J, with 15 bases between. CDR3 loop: CASSLDRINSPLHF. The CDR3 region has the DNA TGTGCCAGCTCCCTCGACAGGATCAATTCACCCCTCCACTTT.

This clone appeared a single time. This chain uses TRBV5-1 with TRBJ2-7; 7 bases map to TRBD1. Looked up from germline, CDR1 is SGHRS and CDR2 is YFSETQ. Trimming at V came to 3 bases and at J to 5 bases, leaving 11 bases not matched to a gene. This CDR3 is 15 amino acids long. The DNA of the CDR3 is TGCGCCAGCAGCTACACCGGGACAGCGGTTGACGAGCAGTACTTC. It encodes CASSYTGTAVDEQYF.

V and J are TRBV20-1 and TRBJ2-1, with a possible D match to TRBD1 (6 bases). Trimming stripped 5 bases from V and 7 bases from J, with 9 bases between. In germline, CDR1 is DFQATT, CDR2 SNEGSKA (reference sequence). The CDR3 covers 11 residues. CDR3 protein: CSAEQGNEQFF. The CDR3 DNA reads TGCAGTGCTGAACAGGGAAATGAGCAGTTCTTC.

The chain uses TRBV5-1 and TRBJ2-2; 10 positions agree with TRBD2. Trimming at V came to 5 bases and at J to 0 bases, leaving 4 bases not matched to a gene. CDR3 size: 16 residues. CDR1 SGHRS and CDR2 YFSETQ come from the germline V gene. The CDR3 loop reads CASSLAGDANTGELFF. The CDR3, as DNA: TGCGCCAGCAGTCTAGCGGGGGATGCGAACACCGGGGAGCTGTTTTTT.

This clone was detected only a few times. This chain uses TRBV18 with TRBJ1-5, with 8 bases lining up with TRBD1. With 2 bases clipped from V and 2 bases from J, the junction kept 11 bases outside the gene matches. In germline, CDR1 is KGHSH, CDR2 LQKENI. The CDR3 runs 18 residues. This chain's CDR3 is CASSPIGQTGVRNQPQHF. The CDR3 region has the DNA TGTGCCAGCTCACCAATTGGCCAGACAGGGGTGCGCAATCAGCCCCAGCATTTT.

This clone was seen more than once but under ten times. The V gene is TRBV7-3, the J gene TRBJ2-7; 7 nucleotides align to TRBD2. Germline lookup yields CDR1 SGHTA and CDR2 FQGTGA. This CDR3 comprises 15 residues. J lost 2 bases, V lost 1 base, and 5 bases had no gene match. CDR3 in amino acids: CASSLSTSVPYEQYF. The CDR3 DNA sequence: TGTGCCAGCAGCTTAAGTACTAGCGTTCCCTACGAGCAGTACTTC.

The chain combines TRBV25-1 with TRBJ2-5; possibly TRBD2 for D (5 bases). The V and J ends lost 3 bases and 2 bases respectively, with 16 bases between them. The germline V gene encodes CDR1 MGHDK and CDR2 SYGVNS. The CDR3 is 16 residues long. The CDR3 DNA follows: TGTGCCAGCAGTGACCCGAGGGCAGGCCAGCAAGAGACCCAGTACTTC. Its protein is CASSDPRAGQQETQYF.

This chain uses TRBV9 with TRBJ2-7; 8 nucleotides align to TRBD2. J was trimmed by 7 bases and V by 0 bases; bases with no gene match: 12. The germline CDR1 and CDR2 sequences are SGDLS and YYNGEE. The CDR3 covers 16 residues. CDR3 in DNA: TGTGCCAGCAGCGTAGGGAGACTAGCGTCTCTGGGGGAGCAGTACTTC. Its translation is CASSVGRLASLGEQYF.

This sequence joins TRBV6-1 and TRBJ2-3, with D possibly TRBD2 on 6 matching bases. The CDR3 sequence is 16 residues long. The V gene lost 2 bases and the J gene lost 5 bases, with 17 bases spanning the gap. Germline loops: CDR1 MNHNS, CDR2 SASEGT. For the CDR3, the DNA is TGTGCCAGCAGTGAAAACTTTTCCGGGGGTAGAGATACGCAGTATTTT. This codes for CASSENFSGGRDTQYF.

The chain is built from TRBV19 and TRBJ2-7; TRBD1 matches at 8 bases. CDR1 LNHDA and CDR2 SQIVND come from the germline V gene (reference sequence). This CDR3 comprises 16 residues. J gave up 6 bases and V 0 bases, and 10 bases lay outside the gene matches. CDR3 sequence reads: CASSIDGDRGRAEQYF. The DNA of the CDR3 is TGTGCCAGTAGTATAGATGGAGACAGGGGCCGCGCCGAGCAGTACTTC.

The CDR3 DNA follows: TGTGCCAGCAGTTTAACGCCCTCAAAAGGGGTTGTTTTTGATTTCACCTTC. The encoded protein is CASSLTPSKGVVFDFTF. This rearrangement joins TRBV27 to TRBJ1-2; D may be TRBD1 (5 bases). Germline assignment: CDR1 MNHEY and CDR2 SMNVEV (reference sequence). V was shortened by 2 bases and J by 13 bases, with 29 bases between the two germline ends. This CDR3 is built from 17 residues.

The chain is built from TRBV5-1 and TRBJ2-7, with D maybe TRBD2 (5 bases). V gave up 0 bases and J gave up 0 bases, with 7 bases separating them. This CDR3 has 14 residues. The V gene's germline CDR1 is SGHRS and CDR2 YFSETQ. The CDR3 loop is CASSLGDYSYEQYF. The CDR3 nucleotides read TGCGCCAGCAGCTTGGGCGACTACTCCTACGAGCAGTACTTC.

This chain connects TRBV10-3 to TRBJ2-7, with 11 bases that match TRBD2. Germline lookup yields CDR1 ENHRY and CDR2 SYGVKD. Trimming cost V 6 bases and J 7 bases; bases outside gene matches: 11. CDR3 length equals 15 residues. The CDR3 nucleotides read TGTGCCATCAGCACTAGCGGGGGAGTTTCGGATGAGCAGTACTTC. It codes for CAISTSGGVSDEQYF.

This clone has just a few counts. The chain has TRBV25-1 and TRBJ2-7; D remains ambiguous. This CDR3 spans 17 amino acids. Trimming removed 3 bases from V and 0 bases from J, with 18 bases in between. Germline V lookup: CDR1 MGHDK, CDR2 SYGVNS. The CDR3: CASSDSPLEKASYEQYF. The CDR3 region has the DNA TGTGCCAGCAGTGACTCTCCTCTAGAAAAGGCCTCCTACGAGCAGTACTTC.

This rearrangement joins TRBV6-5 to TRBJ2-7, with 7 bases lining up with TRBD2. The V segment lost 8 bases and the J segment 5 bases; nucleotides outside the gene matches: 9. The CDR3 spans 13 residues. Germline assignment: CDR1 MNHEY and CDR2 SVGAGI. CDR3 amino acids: CASGTWGGHEQYF. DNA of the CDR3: TGTGCCAGCGGGACTTGGGGAGGGCACGAGCAGTACTTC.

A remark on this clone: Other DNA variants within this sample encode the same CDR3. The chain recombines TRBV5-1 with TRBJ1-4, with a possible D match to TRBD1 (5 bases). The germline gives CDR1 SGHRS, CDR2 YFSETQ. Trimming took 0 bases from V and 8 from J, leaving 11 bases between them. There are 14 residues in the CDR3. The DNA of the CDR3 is TGCGCCAGCAGCTTGGGGGGCCTAGGAGAAAAACTGTTTTTT. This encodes CASSLGGLGEKLFF.